This TCR beta chain stems from a study of CD4 T cells in relation to SARS-CoV-2 and coronaviruses. Study details: The restricting HLA molecule for shared crossreactive spike epitopes was mapped.

Study-wide results and limits: Crossreactive clones expanded significantly less to SARS-CoV-2 than monoreactive clones. The assay detects memory recall responses, not culture-primed primary responses.

This clone was recorded a few times. As yet, its antigen is unknown. CD4+ T cells from unexposed donors were obtained before the COVID-19 pandemic (2011-2018). The data were produced by immunoSEQ multiplex PCR, yet TCRdb's version contains in-frame clones alone and is incomplete. The sample holds some 65,000 clones, 87% seen once. The clonotype comes from a human donor in good health. The sample taken for sequencing was memory CD4+ T cells from PBMCs.

This CDR3 is CASSRDRVEETQYF. Written as DNA, the CDR3 is TGTGCCAGCAGTCGGGACAGGGTAGAAGAGACCCAGTACTTC. The rearrangement links TRBV9 to TRBJ2-5, with 9 bases lining up with TRBD1. The junction had 5 bases not matched to a gene; V was cut back by 5 bases and J by 3 bases. CDR1 and CDR2 (germline): SGDLS, YYNGEE. The CDR3 consists of 14 residues.